Presented here are 4 T cell receptor beta chains from one specimen sequenced in a study of cytomegalovirus exposure and HLA in healthy donors. PCR involved 60 Vbeta and 13 Jbeta primers. TCRdb's table, derived via immunoSEQ multiplex PCR, lists solely in-frame clones and lacks some. Among some 110,000 clones listed, more than 60% were seen once. The sequencing sample was made of PBMCs. Every receptor here comes from a male donor in good health and CMV-seronegative.

This clone has only a few counts. The CDR3 bases are TGTGCCACCAGCAGAGATAGAGCGGGAGCGGGAGAGCAGTACTTC. This codes for CATSRDRAGAGEQYF. The J gene is TRBJ2-7, the V gene TRBV15; TRBD2 aligns across 8 bases. In germline, CDR1 is LNHNV, CDR2 YYDKDF (reference sequence). The CDR3 length is 15 residues. Unmatched junction bases numbered 8, after V lost 0 bases and J lost 7 bases.

The CDR3 coding sequence is TGTGCCAGCCAGACGGGGGGCTCCTACGAGCAGTACTTC. Its translation is CASQTGGSYEQYF. The chain is built from TRBV28 and TRBJ2-5; 7 nucleotides align to TRBD2. The J call may be faulty, since TRBJ2-7 better matches the DNA end. This CDR3 has 13 amino acids. Germline CDR1 is MDHEN and CDR2 is SYDVKM.

DNA for the CDR3: TGCGCCAGCAGCCTGGGACAGGTCTCCTACAATGAGCAGTTCTTC. Protein product: CASSLGQVSYNEQFF. This chain uses TRBV5-1 with TRBJ2-1; TRBD1 matches at 8 bases. The junction had 3 bases not matched to a gene; V was cut back by 4 bases and J by 0 bases. The CDR3 runs to 15 residues. The germline gives CDR1 SGHRS, CDR2 YFSETQ.

V and J are TRBV9 and TRBJ1-2; D gene unclear. Germline-derived CDR1 and CDR2 are SGDLS and YYNGEE. V lost 4 bases, J lost 2 bases, and 3 bases lay in between. This CDR3 region has 11 residues. The CDR3: CASSQNYGYTF. DNA for the CDR3: TGTGCCAGCAGCCAGAACTATGGCTACACCTTC.